The 23 T cell receptor beta chains below were found in one sample sequenced in a study of shared clonotypes between healthy human individuals. Sequencing was performed with immunoSEQ multiplex PCR; in TCRdb, only in-frame clones are kept and a portion is missing. The sample consists of more than 900,000 clones, around 78% of them appearing once. Sequenced material: memory CD4+ T cells from PBMCs. Subset defined: CD45RA-negative fraction. The receptors originated from a man aged 18-30 years in good health. Some clones in this sample may be carry-over from other donors' samples.

The V and J genes are TRBV19 and TRBJ1-1; TRBD1 is a possible D gene (6 bases). Trimming left V 7 bases short and J 7 bases short, with 22 bases between. CDR3 length: 15 amino acids. Per the germline V gene, CDR1 is LNHDA and CDR2 is SQIVND (reference sequence). In DNA, the CDR3 is TGTGCCAGTATAATGTCGGGCAGGGGAAAAGGTGAAGCTTTCTTT. Its translation is CASIMSGRGKGEAFF. The variable domain in full, completed from reference TRBV19 and TRBJ1-1, reads DGGITQSPKYLFRKEGQNVTLSCEQNLNHDAMYWYRQDPGQGLRLIYYSQIVNDFQKGDIAEGYSVSREKKESFPLTVTSAQKNPTAFYLCASIMSGRGKGEAFFGQGTRLTVV.

V usage is TRBV28 and J usage is TRBJ1-2; 10 bases match TRBD1. Looked up from germline, CDR1 is MDHEN and CDR2 is SYDVKM. The V and J ends lost 3 bases and 6 bases, in that order; junction bases with no gene match: 7. CDR3 size: 15 residues. CDR3 bases: TGTGCCAGCAGTTTGTGGGACAGGGGATCAAATGGCTACACCTTC. Translation gives CASSLWDRGSNGYTF.

This clone was recorded a few times. The sample contains more than one DNA sequence encoding this CDR3. The chain recombines TRBV4-3 with TRBJ1-1; D uncertain. The CDR3 is 13 amino acids. V gave up 1 base and J gave up 1 base, with 4 bases separating them. Germline assignment: CDR1 LGHNA and CDR2 YSLEER. This CDR3 reads CASSQVRNTEAFF. The CDR3 coding sequence is TGCGCCAGCAGCCAAGTGCGGAACACTGAAGCTTTCTTT.

This clone was counted a few times. The chain has TRBV7-2 and TRBJ2-3; the D is unclear. This CDR3 has 15 amino acids. Trimming cost V 3 bases and J 0 bases, with 10 bases left between them. CDR1 and CDR2 (germline): SGHTA, FQGNSA. CDR3 nucleotides: TGTGCCAGCAGCTTTGGCCCGGAGAGCACAGATACGCAGTATTTT. Its translation is CASSFGPESTDTQYF.

The V and J genes are TRBV30 and TRBJ1-4, with D unclear. Germline loops: CDR1 GTSNPN, CDR2 SVGIG (reference sequence). This CDR3 comprises 15 residues. The V end was cut by 4 bases, the J end by 0 bases, with 12 bases between. CDR3 coding DNA: TGTGCCTGGACGGCAGAAGTTGCAACTAATGAAAAACTGTTTTTT. This sequence encodes CAWTAEVATNEKLFF.

Details on this clone: A single base separates this from a much larger clone, so it may be a read error. The chain recombines TRBV2 with TRBJ1-2; TRBD1 agrees at 7 bases. The germline V gene encodes CDR1 SNHLY and CDR2 FYNNEI. Trimming removed 6 bases from V and 2 bases from J; junction bases left unmatched: 6. The CDR3 covers 14 residues. CDR3 protein: CASSPSTGNYGYTF. In DNA, the CDR3 is TGTGCCAGCAGCCCATCGACAGGGAACTATGGCTACACCTTC. The full variable domain, completed using reference TRBV2 and TRBJ1-2, is EPEVTQTPSHQVTQMGQEVILRCVPISNHLYFYWYRQILGQKVEFLVSFYNNEISEKSEIFDDQFSVERPDGSNFTLKIRSTKLEDSAMYFCASSPSTGNYGYTFGSGTRLTVV.

The rearrangement links TRBV28 to TRBJ2-7; TRBD2 aligns across 7 bases. This CDR3 is built from 15 residues. CDR1 and CDR2 (germline): MDHEN, SYDVKM. V lost 5 bases to trimming and J lost 0 bases; unmatched junction nucleotides: 7. CDR3 nucleotide sequence: TGTGCCAGCAGTACCCTCGGACTAGGCTCCTACGAGCAGTACTTC. It translates to CASSTLGLGSYEQYF. Full variable domain (outside the CDR3, taken from reference TRBV28 and TRBJ2-7): DVKVTQSSRYLVKRTGEKVFLECVQDMDHENMFWYRQDPGLGLRLIYFSYDVKMKEKGDIPEGYSVSREKKERFSLILESASTNQTSMYLCASSTLGLGSYEQYFGPGTRLTVT.

V gene TRBV7-4 combines with J gene TRBJ2-3; 7 bases line up with TRBD2. V gave up 8 bases and J gave up 6 bases; unmatched junction bases: 17. From germline, CDR1 is SGHVT and CDR2 SQSDAQ. There are 16 residues in the CDR3. The CDR3 DNA sequence: TGTGCCAGCCGCCCCGGTGGGGGGGTTGTTTTGGATACGCAGTATTTT. Protein: CASRPGGGVVLDTQYF.

The genes are TRBV28 and TRBJ1-1; D ambiguous. Germline CDR1 MDHEN, CDR2 SYDVKM. The CDR3 is made up of 13 amino acids. V lost 7 bases and J 6 bases, leaving 15 bases between the germline ends. This chain's CDR3 is CASNPGGRPEAFF. In DNA form, the CDR3 reads TGTGCCAGCAACCCGGGTGGGAGGCCTGAAGCTTTCTTT.

J is TRBJ1-2 and V is TRBV28; D possibly corresponds to TRBD1 (5 bases). V lost 6 bases to trimming and J lost 5 bases, with 13 bases between them. CDR1 is MDHEN, CDR2 SYDVKM, per germline. The CDR3 has 13 residues. The CDR3 is CASRSGGTYGYTF. CDR3 DNA sequence: TGTGCCAGCAGGTCGGGGGGGACGTATGGCTACACCTTC.

V and J are TRBV15 and TRBJ2-6; possibly TRBD1 for D (5 bases). Germline CDR1 reads LNHNV; CDR2 reads YYDKDF (reference sequence). The CDR3 length is 16 residues. V lost 5 bases and J lost 0, with 11 bases in between. DNA for the CDR3: TGTGCCACCAGCCTCGACAGCTACTCTGGGGCCAACGTCCTGACTTTC. Its translation: CATSLDSYSGANVLTF.

The count of this clone is one. J is TRBJ1-1 and V is TRBV27, with 7 nucleotides matching TRBD1. The CDR3 has 15 amino acids. In germline, CDR1 is MNHEY, CDR2 SMNVEV (reference sequence). V lost 5 bases to trimming and J lost 0 bases; unmatched junction nucleotides: 6. The CDR3 is CASSPRQGVNTEAFF. CDR3 bases: TGTGCCAGCAGTCCCCGACAGGGTGTGAACACTGAAGCTTTCTTT.

This clone was counted many times. This sequence joins TRBV28 and TRBJ2-7, with unresolved D. This CDR3 comprises 12 residues. Per the germline V gene, CDR1 is MDHEN and CDR2 is SYDVKM. V was cut by 2 bases and J by 7 bases, with 9 bases left in between. The chain's CDR3 is CASSLVGSEQYF. The DNA of the CDR3 is TGTGCCAGCAGTTTAGTGGGGTCGGAGCAGTACTTC.

This clone has just a few counts. Distinct nucleotide sequences in the sample also encode this CDR3. The rearrangement joins TRBV6-5 to TRBJ2-7, with a possible D match to TRBD2 (6 bases). The CDR3 runs 14 residues. V shed 0 bases and J shed 6 bases, with 12 bases lying between them. Germline CDR1 and CDR2: MNHEY and SVGAGI. The CDR3 DNA follows: TGTGCCAGCAGTTACTCCGGGACTCGAGGCGAGCAGTACTTC. Its translation is CASSYSGTRGEQYF.

The CDR3, as DNA: TGTGCCAGCAGCTGGCGGACTAGCGGGAACGATGAGCAGTTCTTC. Its protein is CASSWRTSGNDEQFF. This chain connects TRBV7-6 to TRBJ2-1; 12 bases are shared with TRBD2. The length of the CDR3 is 15 residues. CDR1 is SGHVS and CDR2 is FNYEAQ in the germline V gene. With 4 bases clipped from V and 8 bases from J, the junction kept 6 bases outside the gene matches. The full variable domain, with the rest looked up from reference TRBV7-6 and TRBJ2-1, is GAGVSQSPRYKVTKRGQDVALRCDPISGHVSLYWYRQALGQGPEFLTYFNYEAQQDKSGLPNDRFSAERPEGSISTLTIQRTEQRDSAMYRCASSWRTSGNDEQFFGPGTRLTVL.

The chain combines TRBV29-1 with TRBJ2-3, with D hard to call. CDR1 and CDR2 from the germline V gene are SQVTM and ANQGSEA. The CDR3 is 15 residues long. The V end was cut by 5 bases, the J end by 1 base, with 16 bases between. The DNA for the CDR3 is TGCAGCGTTCAATCCGACGCGAGAGGCACAGATACGCAGTATTTT. Translated: CSVQSDARGTDTQYF.

This clone was seen more than once but under ten times. This rearrangement joins TRBV4-1 to TRBJ1-4, with D perhaps TRBD1 (6 bases). This CDR3 is 16 amino acids long. Trimming took off 1 base at V and 5 bases at J, with 14 bases between the two ends. Per the germline V gene, CDR1 is MGHRA and CDR2 is YSYEKL. DNA for the CDR3: TGCGCCAGCAGCCAAGCGCAACAGGGCACGAATGAAAAACTGTTTTTT. Amino acid sequence: CASSQAQQGTNEKLFF.

The chain is built from TRBV6-5 and TRBJ2-5, with D perhaps TRBD2 (6 bases). V was trimmed by 5 bases and J by 5 bases, leaving 15 bases between them. CDR1 MNHEY and CDR2 SVGAGI come from the germline V gene. The CDR3 is made up of 14 amino acids. CDR3 bases: TGTGCCAGCAGTAATGGAGGGGCCCAGGAGACCCAGTACTTC. As protein: CASSNGGAQETQYF.

A note on this clone: Other DNA sequences within the sample encode an identical CDR3. The rearrangement links TRBV5-4 to TRBJ2-5; unclear D gene. Germline values: CDR1 SGHNT, CDR2 YYREEE (reference sequence). The V end lost 2 bases, the J end lost 1 base, and 9 bases lay between the germline ends. The CDR3 consists of 14 residues. The CDR3 bases are TGTGCCAGCAGCTTAGGCGGCTCCCAAGAGACCCAGTACTTC. It encodes CASSLGGSQETQYF.

V usage is TRBV7-9 and J usage is TRBJ2-3; D ambiguous. The CDR3 length is 12 residues. Germline V gene data show CDR1 as SEHNR and CDR2 as FQNEAQ (reference sequence). V was clipped by 3 bases and J by 6 bases, with 7 bases between them. The CDR3 sequence: CASSFVGDTQYF. Here the CDR3 DNA reads TGTGCCAGCAGCTTCGTGGGTGATACGCAGTATTTT. The complete variable domain, with remaining parts taken from reference TRBV7-9 and TRBJ2-3, reads DTGVSQNPRHKITKRGQNVTFRCDPISEHNRLYWYRQTLGQGPEFLTYFQNEAQLEKSRLLSDRFSAERPKGSFSTLEIQRTEQGDSAMYLCASSFVGDTQYFGPGTRLTVL.

Comments on this clone: This may be a read error: a much more frequent sequence differs by one nucleotide. The rearrangement joins TRBV9 to TRBJ2-5, with TRBD1 matching 9 bases. The length of the CDR3 is 13 residues. Per the germline V gene, CDR1 is SGDLS and CDR2 is YYNGEE. J gave up 3 bases and V 5 bases, and 2 bases lay outside the gene matches. The CDR3 DNA sequence: TGTGCCAGCAGTTGGACAGGGGAAGAGACCCAGTACTTC. Protein product: CASSWTGEETQYF.

V gene TRBV5-4 combines with J gene TRBJ1-3; D unclear. Germline V CDR1 and CDR2: SGHNT, YYREEE (reference sequence). V was trimmed by 2 bases and J by 1 base, leaving 7 bases between them. The CDR3 sequence is 14 residues long. The CDR3 here is CASSFWSSGNTIYF. The CDR3 DNA sequence: TGTGCCAGCAGCTTCTGGAGTTCTGGAAACACCATATATTTT.

This clone has a count of ten or more. This rearrangement joins TRBV7-9 to TRBJ1-3; D not certain. The V end was cut by 5 bases, the J end by 4 bases, with 3 bases between. The germline CDR1 and CDR2 sequences are SEHNR and FQNEAQ (reference sequence). This CDR3 comprises 11 residues. The CDR3 region has the DNA TGTGCCAGCAGCCAGGGAAACACCATATATTTT. Its translation is CASSQGNTIYF.